The TCR beta chain described here comes from a study of PD-1 blockade in classical Hodgkin lymphoma. Each of the patients experienced relapse following autologous stem cell transplantation, and their brentuximab vedotin exposure differed. A remark on this clone: Its antigen remains unknown.

The length of the CDR3 is 15 residues. After removal of 1 base from V and 0 bases from J, the junction contained 2 bases not matched to a gene. From germline, CDR1 is SGDLS and CDR2 YYNGEE. Whole-study findings and limits: The causes of the repertoire differences, possibly disease activity or prior therapy, remain undefined. Baseline diversity was lower in partial responders and progressors than complete responders.

Only in-frame clones appear in the TCRdb table, and some are missing; sequencing was by immunoSEQ multiplex PCR. The sample includes about 6,600 clones, approximately 75% of them seen just once. The material was peripheral blood mononuclear cells (PBMCs), obtained at baseline. The receptor comes from a human donor with classical Hodgkin lymphoma. This chain connects TRBV9 to TRBJ2-3; 7 nucleotides align to TRBD2. CDR3 sequence reads: CASSVSGTSTDTQYF. CDR3 in DNA: TGTGCCAGCAGCGTAAGCGGGACTAGCACAGATACGCAGTATTTT.